One sample yielded the 12 T cell receptor beta chains listed below, sequenced in a study of early T cells in non-severe SARS-CoV-2 infection. Each CDR3 protein is one row after TCRdb ran MiXCR on the 5' RACE reads. The data contain 80,000 to 95,000 distinct CDR3 sequences, approximately 16% of them singletons. The sequenced sample was whole blood, obtained at baseline. These receptors came from an adult who was a healthcare worker with PCR-confirmed SARS-CoV-2 infection or an uninfected control (not recorded which).

The gene calls are TRBV6-1 and TRBJ2-4, with no clear D. Trimming removed 7 bases at V and 0 bases at J, with 7 bases between. The CDR3 is made up of 13 amino acids. Looked up from germline, CDR1 is MNHNS and CDR2 is SASEGT. The CDR3 DNA is TGTGCCAGCAACGACCTAGCCAAAAACATTCAGTACTTC. Translation: CASNDLAKNIQYF.

Here the CDR3 DNA reads TGTGCCAGCAGGACAGGGTGGGCTTCACCCCTCCACTTT. Translation: CASRTGWASPLHF. V is TRBV6-1 and J is TRBJ1-6, with 7 bases that match TRBD1. Germline V gene data show CDR1 as MNHNS and CDR2 as SASEGT. Trimming at V came to 6 bases and at J to 9 bases, leaving 5 bases not matched to a gene. This CDR3 is 13 amino acids long.

At least ten counts were recorded for this clonotype. The chain carries TRBV10-3 and TRBJ2-7; 13 nucleotides agree with TRBD2. Germline loops: CDR1 ENHRY, CDR2 SYGVKD. The CDR3 sequence is 16 residues long. Unmatched junction bases numbered 4, after V lost 2 bases and J lost 3 bases. CDR3 sequence reads: CAISEHGTSGDYEQYF. CDR3 coding DNA: TGTGCCATCAGTGAGCATGGGACTAGCGGGGACTACGAGCAGTACTTC.

This clonotype was seen at least ten times. The chain employs TRBV20-1 and TRBJ2-7; 8 bases align to TRBD2. Germline CDR1 DFQATT, CDR2 SNEGSKA (reference sequence). The CDR3 length is 14 residues. J lost 3 bases, V lost 1 base, and 5 bases had no gene match. Here the CDR3 DNA reads TGCAGTGCTAGAGCCGGGACTAGACTCTACGAGCAGTACTTC. This codes for CSARAGTRLYEQYF.

The chain couples TRBV28 to TRBJ1-1; D gene uncertain. V was clipped by 10 bases and J by 4 bases, with 16 bases between them. The germline V gene encodes CDR1 MDHEN and CDR2 SYDVKM. This CDR3 spans 13 amino acids. The CDR3 bases are TGTGCCACCCACAGTGAATTGAGCACTGAAGCTTTCTTT. This sequence encodes CATHSELSTEAFF.

The sample holds many counts of this clonotype. This rearrangement joins TRBV6-6 to TRBJ1-1, with a weak D call TRBD1 (6 bases). The CDR3 is 13 amino acids. Germline assignment: CDR1 MNHNY and CDR2 SVGAGI (reference sequence). V was pared by 8 bases and J by 0 bases, with 10 bases between. The CDR3, as DNA: TGTGCCAGCCGACAGGTTATGAACACTGAAGCTTTCTTT. As protein: CASRQVMNTEAFF.

In this sample, this clonotype turned up a few times. The CDR3 loop reads CASSLFRDGELFF. Written as DNA, the CDR3 is TGCGCCAGCAGCTTGTTTAGGGACGGGGAGCTGTTTTTT. The chain couples TRBV5-1 to TRBJ2-2; no clear D. CDR1 SGHRS and CDR2 YFSETQ come from the germline V gene. V lost 1 base to trimming and J lost 7 bases, with 8 bases between them. There are 13 residues in the CDR3.

This rearrangement joins TRBV20-1 to TRBJ2-1, with 11 bases fitting TRBD2. Germline CDR1 and CDR2: DFQATT and SNEGSKA (reference sequence). The length of the CDR3 is 14 residues. The J segment lost 9 bases and the V segment lost 4 bases, leaving 8 bases of the junction unmatched. In DNA, the CDR3 is TGCAGTGCTACCCGACTAGCGGGATACGGTGAGCAGTTCTTC. Encoded protein: CSATRLAGYGEQFF.

This rearrangement joins TRBV3-1 to TRBJ2-7; D is perhaps TRBD2 (6 bases). Trimming removed 6 bases from V and 1 base from J, with 10 bases in between. The CDR3 loop spans 13 amino acids. The germline V gene has CDR1 LGHDT and CDR2 YNNKEL (reference sequence). The CDR3 is CASSIAESYEQYF. In nucleotides, the CDR3 is TGTGCCAGCAGTATAGCGGAATCCTACGAGCAGTACTTC.

In this sample, this clonotype turned up many times. The chain carries TRBV12-3 or TRBV12-4 and TRBJ1-5, with D possibly being TRBD1 (6 bases). V was clipped by 5 bases and J by 5 bases, with 10 bases between them. CDR3 length: 13 amino acids. CDR3 DNA sequence: TGTGCCAGCAGTGTGACAGGCGATCAGCCCCAGCATTTT. Translation: CASSVTGDQPQHF.

V and J are TRBV19 and TRBJ2-1; TRBD2 matches at 7 bases. The V segment lost 3 bases and the J segment 4 bases; nucleotides outside the gene matches: 6. The length of the CDR3 is 15 residues. CDR1 and CDR2 (germline): LNHDA, SQIVND (reference sequence). The chain's CDR3 is CASSIRDYLYNEQFF. Written as DNA, the CDR3 is TGTGCCAGTAGTATCCGGGACTACCTATACAATGAGCAGTTCTTC.

The rearrangement joins TRBV20-1 to TRBJ1-6; D is unclear. This CDR3 has 15 residues. The germline V and J ends were trimmed by 3 bases and 7 bases, with 16 bases remaining between them. Germline CDR1 is DFQATT and CDR2 is SNEGSKA (reference sequence). The CDR3 DNA reads TGCAGTGCTAGTGAATTGAGACTGATCAATTCACCCCTCCACTTT. Protein product: CSASELRLINSPLHF.